This TCR beta chain was recorded in a study of cytotoxic CD8 clonotypes in ibrutinib-treated CLL. Study summary: The group held 11 relapsed/refractory and around 15 treatment-naive patients, with 17 to 18 IGHV unmutated.

As for this clone: Its antigen is undetermined.

The planned depth of sequencing spanned 1 in 200,000 to 1 in 1 million T cells. The protocol was immunoSEQ multiplex PCR, while the TCRdb copy is restricted to in-frame clones and leaves out a portion. The sample includes around 250,000 clones, 70% of them seen just once. Study-wide results and limits: Exceeding age-matched healthy donors, baseline clonality also tracked the counts of circulating CD8+ T cells.

Germline CDR1 reads SGHRS; CDR2 reads YFSETQ. The CDR3 covers 14 residues. Trimming cost V 6 bases and J 9 bases; bases outside gene matches: 12. The TCR comes from a human donor with chronic lymphocytic leukemia. This sequence joins TRBV5-1 and TRBJ2-4; 7 bases line up with TRBD2. Sequenced here: PBMCs, sampled after 24 months of ibrutinib treatment. CDR3 sequence (DNA): TGCGCCAGCACCGCCGGGGCGGTAGCGGGCATTCAGTACTTC. It codes for CASTAGAVAGIQYF.